This TCR beta chain was identified in a study of radiotherapy plus CTLA-4 blockade in lung cancer. Across the whole study: Objective responses were observed in about a sixth of patients, and disease control was achieved by about 30%. Whole-study findings and limits: Among blood TCR repertoires after radiotherapy plus ipilimumab, tumor-derived clones expanded. Reported findings show early blood T cell clone dynamics, with interferon-beta, best predicted response.

This clone was detected only once. Its specificity is not known. Patients with chemo-refractory metastatic non-small-cell lung cancer received focal radiation plus CTLA-4 blockade with ipilimumab. Assay used: immunoSEQ multiplex PCR; TCRdb lists only in-frame clones, some missing. The sample has about 110,000 clones, roughly 80% seen once. The V and J ends lost 3 bases and 4 bases respectively, with 11 bases between them. The length of the CDR3 is 14 residues. Germline V gene sequence: CDR1 SGDLS, CDR2 YYNGEE. The material sequenced was peripheral blood, taken from a patient treated with radiotherapy plus ipilimumab. This rearrangement joins TRBV9 to TRBJ2-4; a possible D gene is TRBD1 (6 bases). The TCR sequence derives from a human donor with non-small cell lung cancer that progressed on radiotherapy plus ipilimumab. Some clones in this sample may be carry-over from other donors' samples. The CDR3 region has the DNA TGTGCCAGCAGCGGTGGACAGTTAAAAAACATTCAGTACTTC. It translates to CASSGGQLKNIQYF.